The rows below give T cell receptor beta chains drawn from one sample of a study of blood T cell dynamics during melanoma immunotherapy. Method: immunoSEQ multiplex PCR; TCRdb's copy keeps in-frame clones and lacks some. The sample contains fewer than 20,000 clones, roughly 90% of which appear only once. The material was blood, obtained from a patient treated with checkpoint blockade. These receptor sequences come from a human donor with melanoma. Both conserved end residues are part of each CDR3. A D gene is named only where the DNA matches it firmly. Rows may omit the clone size; those that give it use once, few, many or a size class.

J | D | V | size | CDR3 | DNA
TRBJ1-2 | TRBD1 | TRBV5-1 | - | CASSVGQQDYTF | TGCGCCAGCAGCGTGGGACAGCAGGACTACACCTTC
TRBJ1-5 | - | TRBV15 | - | CATSRDLGQPQHF | TGTGCCACCAGCAGAGATCTTGGACAGCCCCAGCATTTT
TRBJ1-4 | - | TRBV28 | - | CASSYRPGREKLFF | TGTGCCAGCAGTTACCGCCCGGGCAGGGAAAAACTGTTTTTT
TRBJ1-3 | - | TRBV6-5 | - | CASSSQGSSGNTIYF | TGTGCCAGCAGTTCCCAAGGTAGCTCTGGAAACACCATATATTTT
TRBJ2-3 | - | TRBV7-2 | - | CASSLYPRDTQYF | TGTGCCAGCAGCTTGTACCCTCGGGATACGCAGTATTTT
TRBJ2-7 | - | TRBV6-5 | - | CASSYSYNPYEQYF | TGTGCCAGCAGTTACTCGTACAATCCATACGAGCAGTACTTC
TRBJ2-1 | - | TRBV27 | once | CASSWGPNNEQFF | TGTGCCAGCAGTTGGGGACCAAACAATGAGCAGTTCTTC
TRBJ2-7 | TRBD1 | TRBV7-8 | - | CASSLGGTGDEQYF | TGTGCCAGCAGCTTAGGGGGGACAGGGGACGAGCAGTACTTC
TRBJ2-7 | TRBD2 | TRBV11-1 | - | CASSHKLANFAHEQYF | TGTGCCAGCAGCCATAAACTAGCGAATTTTGCCCACGAGCAGTACTTC
TRBJ2-7 | TRBD2 | TRBV13 | - | CASSFGLAAYEQYF | TGTGCCAGCAGCTTTGGACTAGCGGCCTACGAGCAGTACTTC
TRBJ2-1 | TRBD2 | TRBV7-2 | once | CASSLEAGGSYNEQFF | TGTGCCAGCAGCTTAGAGGCGGGGGGCTCCTACAATGAGCAGTTCTTC
TRBJ2-3 | TRBD1 | TRBV5-4 | - | CASSLQQGYTDTQYF | TGTGCCAGCAGCTTACAACAGGGGTACACAGATACGCAGTATTTT
TRBJ1-1 | - | TRBV30 | - | CACPGEGMNTEAFF | TGTGCCTGCCCTGGGGAGGGCATGAACACTGAAGCTTTCTTT
TRBJ1-2 | TRBD1 | TRBV5-4 | - | CASSSGQNYGYTF | TGTGCCAGCAGCTCGGGACAGAACTATGGCTACACCTTC
TRBJ2-2 | - | TRBV6-1 | - | CASKEQPNTGELFF | TGTGCCAGCAAGGAACAGCCAAACACCGGGGAGCTGTTTTTT
TRBJ1-5 | - | TRBV9 | - | CASSVDGGYNQPQHF | TGTGCCAGCAGCGTAGACGGGGGATACAATCAGCCCCAGCATTTT
TRBJ1-1 | TRBD1 | TRBV6-1 | - | CASILDRGEAFF | TGTGCCAGCATTCTAGACAGGGGTGAAGCTTTCTTT
TRBJ1-1 | - | TRBV27 | once | CASTPSGMNTEAFF | TGTGCCAGCACTCCGTCAGGGATGAACACTGAAGCTTTCTTT
TRBJ1-2 | - | TRBV4-3 | - | CASSQDRSDALNYGYTF | TGCGCCAGCAGCCAAGATAGGTCCGATGCCCTTAACTATGGCTACACCTTC
TRBJ1-1 | TRBD1 | TRBV4-3 | - | CASSQDWTGEAFF | TGCGCCAGCAGCCAAGATTGGACAGGGGAAGCTTTCTTT
TRBJ2-3 | - | TRBV2 | - | CASSHITGPTDTQYF | TGTGCCAGCAGCCATATCACAGGACCGACAGATACGCAGTATTTT
TRBJ1-3 | - | TRBV6-4 | - | CASSSGTSTGHTIYF | TGTGCCAGCAGTTCCGGGACAAGTACTGGTCACACCATATATTTT
TRBJ1-2 | - | TRBV4-1 | once | CASSQVGKGYTF | TGCGCCAGCAGCCAAGTAGGGAAGGGCTACACCTTC
TRBJ1-6 | - | TRBV9 | - | CASSVAGAGSPLHF | TGTGCCAGCAGCGTAGCAGGGGCAGGTTCACCCCTCCACTTT
TRBJ2-7 | - | TRBV11-2 | once | CASSLGGSYEQYF | TGTGCCAGCAGCTTAGGGGGCTCCTACGAGCAGTACTTC
TRBJ1-5 | TRBD1 | TRBV27 | - | CASSFGTGGSQPQHF | TGTGCCAGCAGTTTTGGGACAGGGGGAAGTCAGCCCCAGCATTTT
TRBJ1-1 | - | TRBV14 | - | CASTPRVDGMNTEAFF | TGTGCCAGCACCCCAAGGGTGGACGGCATGAACACTGAAGCTTTCTTT
TRBJ2-2 | TRBD2 | TRBV19 | - | CASSIFGGGNTGELFF | TGTGCCAGTAGTATATTCGGCGGGGGGAACACCGGGGAGCTGTTTTTT
TRBJ1-3 | - | TRBV30 | - | CAWTLGSGNTIYF | TGTGCCTGGACTCTGGGCTCTGGAAACACCATATATTTT